Presented here are 6 T cell receptor beta chains from one specimen sequenced in a study of control samples from healthy donors and cancer patients. Profiling relied on immunoSEQ multiplex PCR, and the TCRdb table lists in-frame clones only, not all of them. The sample includes about 130,000 clones, around 92% of them seen just once. The sample taken for sequencing was PBMCs. The source of these receptors is a man at least 80 years old with head and neck cancer.

V and J are TRBV27 and TRBJ1-1, with 11 positions matching TRBD1. The CDR3 covers 15 residues. Germline trimming cut 6 bases from V and 4 bases from J; bases unmatched to any gene: 7. Germline V gene lookup returns CDR1 MNHEY and CDR2 SMNVEV (reference sequence). In DNA form, the CDR3 reads TGTGCCAGCAGATACCGGGACAGGGGGGGCACTGAAGCTTTCTTT. Translating it yields CASRYRDRGGTEAFF.

The chain combines TRBV27 with TRBJ2-2; the match to TRBD2 covers 7 bases. The CDR3 loop spans 16 amino acids. Losses at the gene ends were 1 base for V and 4 bases for J; bases not matched to a gene: 6. CDR1 and CDR2 from the germline V gene are MNHEY and SMNVEV (reference sequence). Here the CDR3 reads CASSLWAGVSTGELFF. Written as DNA, the CDR3 is TGTGCCAGCAGTTTATGGGCGGGAGTAAGCACCGGGGAGCTGTTTTTT.

The chain couples TRBV2 to TRBJ2-7; 9 bases line up with TRBD2. Germline lookup yields CDR1 SNHLY and CDR2 FYNNEI. V was clipped by 0 bases and J by 6 bases; unmatched bases: 9. The CDR3 loop spans 16 amino acids. The CDR3 sequence: CASSEAGRREGSEQYF. For the CDR3, the DNA is TGTGCCAGCAGTGAAGCGGGTCGGCGGGAGGGAAGCGAGCAGTACTTC.

The V gene is TRBV30, the J gene TRBJ1-1, with 8 bases that match TRBD1. The germline CDR1 and CDR2 sequences are GTSNPN and SVGIG (reference sequence). V trimming: 0 bases; J trimming: 4 bases; junction bases outside the gene matches: 10. The length of the CDR3 is 16 residues. The CDR3 is CAWSVPTGARITEAFF. The CDR3 nucleotides are TGTGCCTGGAGTGTCCCGACAGGGGCGAGGATCACTGAAGCTTTCTTT.

This clone was found once. The chain has TRBV7-2 and TRBJ1-6; 8 bases line up with TRBD1. The CDR3 is 17 amino acids. Germline CDR1 and CDR2: SGHTA and FQGNSA. V lost 5 bases, J lost 5 bases, and 11 bases stayed unmatched. The CDR3 region is CASSGIRGPQHNSPLHF. The CDR3 DNA reads TGTGCCAGCAGCGGGATCAGGGGGCCGCAACATAATTCACCCCTCCACTTT.

V and J are TRBV5-1 and TRBJ2-3; 11 bases line up with TRBD2. The V gene end was trimmed by 2 bases and the J gene end by 1 base; junction bases not matched to a gene: 0. Germline V CDR1 and CDR2: SGHRS, YFSETQ. The CDR3 has 15 residues. This chain's CDR3 is CASSLLAGGTDTQYF. CDR3 bases: TGCGCCAGCAGCTTACTAGCGGGGGGCACAGATACGCAGTATTTT.